Below, 18 T cell receptor beta chains from the same sample are listed, as sequenced in a study of shared clonotypes between healthy human individuals. Produced via immunoSEQ multiplex PCR; TCRdb's table is partial and in-frame only. The sample shows around 2.5 million clones, over 85% of them seen only once. Sequences were obtained from naive CD4+ T cells from PBMCs. The subset: CD45RA+ positively selected. These receptors all come from a man in his late teens or twenties in good health. Some clones in this sample may be carry-over from other donors' samples.

V gene TRBV6-6 combines with J gene TRBJ1-1; D is perhaps TRBD1 (5 bases). V lost 6 bases, J lost 7 bases, and 15 bases lay in between. This CDR3 spans 13 amino acids. Germline assignment: CDR1 MNHNY and CDR2 SVGAGI (reference sequence). The CDR3 is CASRTGTRGEAFF. The CDR3 DNA reads as TGTGCCAGCAGAACCGGGACGCGTGGTGAAGCTTTCTTT.

The genes are TRBV28 and TRBJ1-2; TRBD1 might be the D (6 bases). The ends were cut back, 5 bases at V and 8 bases at J, with 12 bases in the middle. The CDR3 runs 12 residues. CDR1 and CDR2 (germline): MDHEN, SYDVKM. The CDR3 here is CASSPQGRGYTF. The CDR3 DNA reads TGTGCCAGCAGTCCGCAGGGGCGAGGCTACACCTTC.

The V and J genes are TRBV9 and TRBJ1-2; TRBD1 might be the D (6 bases). Germline V gene data show CDR1 as SGDLS and CDR2 as YYNGEE. V dropped 4 bases and J dropped 2 bases, with 15 bases sitting between them. There are 15 residues in the CDR3. CDR3 nucleotide sequence: TGTGCCAGCAGCAAACGGGGGCCTCAAAACTATGGCTACACCTTC. Its translation is CASSKRGPQNYGYTF.

This chain connects TRBV19 to TRBJ1-1; D gene uncertain. V was shortened by 5 bases and J by 0 bases, with 13 bases between the two germline ends. The CDR3 sequence is 15 residues long. CDR1 is LNHDA and CDR2 is SQIVND in the germline V gene (reference sequence). CDR3 amino acids: CASSGLRLVNTEAFF. The CDR3 DNA reads as TGTGCCAGTAGTGGACTCAGATTGGTGAACACTGAAGCTTTCTTT.

With respect to this clone: Other nucleotide sequences in the sample specify the same CDR3. The gene calls are TRBV19 and TRBJ2-3; a possible D gene is TRBD2 (6 bases). Germline values: CDR1 LNHDA, CDR2 SQIVND (reference sequence). The CDR3 contains 14 residues. V lost 3 bases and J lost 3, with 10 bases in between. This CDR3 is CASSIRDLTDTQYF. CDR3 nucleotides: TGTGCCAGTAGTATCCGGGACTTAACAGATACGCAGTATTTT. The variable domain in full, with the rest retrieved from reference TRBV19 and TRBJ2-3, is DGGITQSPKYLFRKEGQNVTLSCEQNLNHDAMYWYRQDPGQGLRLIYYSQIVNDFQKGDIAEGYSVSREKKESFPLTVTSAQKNPTAFYLCASSIRDLTDTQYFGPGTRLTVL.

The J gene is TRBJ1-2, the V gene TRBV5-4; D gene uncertain. Germline V CDR1 and CDR2: SGHNT, YYREEE (reference sequence). V lost 4 bases to trimming and J lost 7 bases, with 14 bases between them. The CDR3 contains 13 residues. This CDR3 reads CASSPETAGGYTF. Here the CDR3 DNA reads TGTGCCAGCAGCCCAGAAACAGCCGGTGGCTACACCTTC.

This chain uses TRBV19 with TRBJ2-5; possibly TRBD1 for D (6 bases). CDR1 and CDR2 (germline): LNHDA, SQIVND (reference sequence). The CDR3 length is 15 residues. V gave up 4 bases and J gave up 5 bases, with 17 bases separating them. CDR3 DNA: TGTGCCAGTAGTACCTCCGGGACAATGAGGGAGACCCAGTACTTC. Translating gives CASSTSGTMRETQYF. The variable domain in full, with the rest retrieved from reference TRBV19 and TRBJ2-5, is DGGITQSPKYLFRKEGQNVTLSCEQNLNHDAMYWYRQDPGQGLRLIYYSQIVNDFQKGDIAEGYSVSREKKESFPLTVTSAQKNPTAFYLCASSTSGTMRETQYFGPGTRLLVL.

The V gene is TRBV7-9, the J gene TRBJ2-1; D ambiguous. Germline CDR1 and CDR2: SEHNR and FQNEAQ (reference sequence). V dropped 0 bases and J dropped 1 base, with 10 bases sitting between them. The CDR3 loop spans 16 amino acids. In nucleotides, the CDR3 is TGTGCCAGCAGCTTAGCAAACCGGCTTTCCTACAATGAGCAGTTCTTC. Amino acids: CASSLANRLSYNEQFF.

This chain connects TRBV5-4 to TRBJ2-1; the match to TRBD1 covers 10 bases. This CDR3 spans 16 amino acids. In germline, CDR1 is SGHNT, CDR2 YYREEE (reference sequence). V shed 3 bases and J 8 bases; nucleotides not matched to a gene: 11. The CDR3 nucleotides read TGTGCCAGCAGCTCTGAGCAAAACGGACAGGGGGATGAGCAGTTCTTC. It encodes CASSSEQNGQGDEQFF.

The rearrangement links TRBV7-2 to TRBJ2-1; D unresolved. The CDR3 sequence is 17 residues long. Per the germline V gene, CDR1 is SGHTA and CDR2 is FQGNSA. V was clipped by 2 bases and J by 9 bases, with 23 bases between them. The CDR3 is CASSLRVRASWGSEQFF. The CDR3 DNA reads as TGTGCCAGCAGCTTAAGGGTCCGAGCTAGTTGGGGTAGTGAGCAGTTCTTC.

This sequence joins TRBV5-4 and TRBJ2-6, with a possible D match to TRBD2 (5 bases). The germline gives CDR1 SGHNT, CDR2 YYREEE (reference sequence). Trimming cost V 1 base and J 2 bases, with 7 bases left between them. This CDR3 comprises 15 residues. CDR3 DNA sequence: TGTGCCAGCAGCTTGCGGGGTACTGGGGCCAACGTCCTGACTTTC. Translation gives CASSLRGTGANVLTF.

The gene calls are TRBV11-3 and TRBJ2-1; 9 positions match TRBD1. The CDR3 consists of 14 residues. Germline lookup yields CDR1 SGHNT and CDR2 YENEEA. The ends lost 5 bases at V and 6 bases at J; junction bases unmatched: 5. The CDR3 bases are TGTGCCAGCAGCCAGGGACAGGGCGGCAATGAGCAGTTCTTC. Amino acids: CASSQGQGGNEQFF.

V usage is TRBV6-1 and J usage is TRBJ2-7, with 9 bases that match TRBD1. The ends lost 10 bases at V and 6 bases at J; junction bases unmatched: 16. The germline V gene has CDR1 MNHNS and CDR2 SASEGT. The CDR3 loop spans 15 amino acids. CDR3 residues: CANHPSGTGPIEQYF. The CDR3 DNA reads TGTGCCAATCACCCTTCCGGGACAGGGCCCATCGAGCAGTACTTC.

The V and J genes are TRBV5-1 and TRBJ2-1; 7 nucleotides match TRBD2. V lost 3 bases, J lost 7 bases, and 7 bases stayed unmatched. The germline V gene encodes CDR1 SGHRS and CDR2 YFSETQ. The CDR3 has 14 residues. DNA for the CDR3: TGCGCCAGCAGCTCGAGGACTAGATCGAATGAGCAGTTCTTC. Its translation: CASSSRTRSNEQFF. Filled out from reference TRBV5-1 and TRBJ2-1, the complete variable domain reads KAGVTQTPRYLIKTRGQQVTLSCSPISGHRSVSWYQQTPGQGLQFLFEYFSETQRNKGNFPGRFSGRQFSNSRSEMNVSTLELGDSALYLCASSSRTRSNEQFFGPGTRLTVL.

This chain uses TRBV9 with TRBJ1-1, with unresolved D. This CDR3 is built from 12 residues. Germline CDR1 and CDR2: SGDLS and YYNGEE. Trimming pared 3 bases from V and 3 bases from J, leaving 6 bases between. CDR3 residues: CASSAWDTEAFF. CDR3 nucleotides: TGTGCCAGCAGCGCGTGGGACACTGAAGCTTTCTTT.

Only one count was recorded for this clone. Other DNA sequences in the same sample also yield this CDR3. The J gene is TRBJ1-3, the V gene TRBV19, with D tentatively TRBD1 (5 bases). V was shortened by 6 bases and J by 1 base, with 13 bases between the two germline ends. The germline V gene encodes CDR1 LNHDA and CDR2 SQIVND (reference sequence). The CDR3 runs to 15 residues. In DNA, the CDR3 is TGTGCCAGTAGCCCGATGGGGCGATCTGGAAACACCATATATTTT. Translated, it gives CASSPMGRSGNTIYF.

The chain joins TRBV5-1 to TRBJ2-2; TRBD2 matches at 10 bases. The CDR3 totals 15 residues. CDR1 is SGHRS, CDR2 YFSETQ, per germline. V dropped 4 bases and J dropped 4; count of bases not matched to a gene: 4. CDR3 sequence (DNA): TGCGCCAGCAGCCGAGCGGGAGGGGGCACCGGGGAGCTGTTTTTT. It specifies CASSRAGGGTGELFF. Drawing the rest from reference TRBV5-1 and TRBJ2-2, the complete variable domain is KAGVTQTPRYLIKTRGQQVTLSCSPISGHRSVSWYQQTPGQGLQFLFEYFSETQRNKGNFPGRFSGRQFSNSRSEMNVSTLELGDSALYLCASSRAGGGTGELFFGEGSRLTVL.

This chain uses TRBV5-1 with TRBJ2-7; 8 bases line up with TRBD2. The CDR3 is made up of 15 amino acids. Germline CDR1 is SGHRS and CDR2 is YFSETQ. The V and J ends lost 0 bases and 3 bases, in that order; junction bases with no gene match: 5. This chain's CDR3 is CASSLVGTSIYEQYF. As DNA, the CDR3 is TGCGCCAGCAGCTTGGTAGGGACTAGTATCTACGAGCAGTACTTC.